The source of this TCR beta chain is a study of blood T cell repertoires in COVID-19. Looking at the study overall: Whether acute or convalescent, the COVID-19 samples came from the United States, Italy and Spain.

The germline CDR1 and CDR2 sequences are LNHDA and SQIVND (reference sequence). This CDR3 spans 14 amino acids. Losses at the gene ends were 7 bases for V and 9 bases for J; bases not matched to a gene: 14. Profiling relied on immunoSEQ multiplex PCR, and the TCRdb table lists in-frame clones only, not all of them. The sample lists around 200,000 clones, approximately 91% occurring once. Two negative PCRs, clearance, or symptom resolution were required of recovered Cohort 3 donors. The chain recombines TRBV19 with TRBJ1-2, with TRBD1 matching 7 bases. The receptor's source is a woman aged 18-35 years who had recovered from COVID-19. What was sequenced was PBMCs or T cells enriched from blood (not recorded which). CDR3 sequence reads: CASTNDRADMRYTF. The DNA of the CDR3 is TGTGCCAGTACCAACGACAGGGCTGACATGCGCTACACCTTC. The whole variable domain, remainder taken from reference TRBV19 and TRBJ1-2, is DGGITQSPKYLFRKEGQNVTLSCEQNLNHDAMYWYRQDPGQGLRLIYYSQIVNDFQKGDIAEGYSVSREKKESFPLTVTSAQKNPTAFYLCASTNDRADMRYTFGSGTRLTVV.